This TCR beta chain was recovered during a study of a mutant IDH1 vaccine in newly diagnosed glioma. V lost 1 base to trimming and J lost 0 bases, with 6 bases between them. The CDR3 is made up of 14 amino acids. The germline V gene has CDR1 SGHKS and CDR2 YYEKEE (reference sequence). Assay used: immunoSEQ multiplex PCR; TCRdb lists only in-frame clones, some missing. Among over 25,000 clones listed, about 88% were seen once. Time point in this sample: baseline, week 1 (first vaccination visit). The treatment here: pre-vaccination baseline after standard-of-care therapy. The clonotype comes from a woman aged 40 to 50 with glioma. This specimen was PBMCs, taken from a glioma patient treated with radiotherapy, temozolomide or both. This chain joins TRBV5-5 and TRBJ2-3, with D possibly being TRBD1 (6 bases). CDR3 DNA sequence: TGTGCCAGCAGCTTGACAGGGAGCACAGATACGCAGTATTTT. This translates into CASSLTGSTDTQYF.